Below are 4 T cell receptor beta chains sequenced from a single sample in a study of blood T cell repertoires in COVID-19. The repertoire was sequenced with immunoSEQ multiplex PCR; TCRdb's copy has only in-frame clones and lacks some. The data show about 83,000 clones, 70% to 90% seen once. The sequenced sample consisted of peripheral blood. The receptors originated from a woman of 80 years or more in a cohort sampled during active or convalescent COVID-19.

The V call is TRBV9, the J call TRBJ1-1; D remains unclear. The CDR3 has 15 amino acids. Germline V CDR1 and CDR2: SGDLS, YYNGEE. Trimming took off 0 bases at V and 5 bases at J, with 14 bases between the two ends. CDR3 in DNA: TGTGCCAGCAGCGTAGCTGACGGCTGGAGAACTGAAGCTTTCTTT. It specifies CASSVADGWRTEAFF.

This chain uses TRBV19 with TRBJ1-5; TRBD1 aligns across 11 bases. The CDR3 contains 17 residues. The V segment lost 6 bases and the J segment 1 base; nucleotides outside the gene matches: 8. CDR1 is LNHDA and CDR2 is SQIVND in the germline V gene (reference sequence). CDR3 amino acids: CASRQGTGGRSNQPQHF. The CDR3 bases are TGTGCCAGTAGACAAGGGACAGGGGGGAGAAGCAATCAGCCCCAGCATTTT.

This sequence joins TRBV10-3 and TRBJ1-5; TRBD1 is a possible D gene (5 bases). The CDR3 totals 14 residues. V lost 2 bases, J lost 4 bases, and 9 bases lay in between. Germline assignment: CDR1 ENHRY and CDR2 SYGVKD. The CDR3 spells CAISERQQNQPQHF. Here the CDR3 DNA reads TGTGCCATCAGTGAGAGACAGCAGAATCAGCCCCAGCATTTT.

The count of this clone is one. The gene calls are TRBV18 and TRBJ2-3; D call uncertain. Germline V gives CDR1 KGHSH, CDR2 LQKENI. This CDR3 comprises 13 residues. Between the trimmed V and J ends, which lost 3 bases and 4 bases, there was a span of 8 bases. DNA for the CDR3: TGTGCCAGCTCACCTCTACCCGCAGATACGCAGTATTTT. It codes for CASSPLPADTQYF. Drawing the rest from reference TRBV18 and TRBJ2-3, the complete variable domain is NAGVMQNPRHLVRRRGQEARLRCSPMKGHSHVYWYRQLPEEGLKFMVYLQKENIIDESGMPKERFSAEFPKEGPSILRIQQVVRGDSAAYFCASSPLPADTQYFGPGTRLTVL.